The following is a T cell receptor (beta chain) sequence with its context. This sample was taken from a study of OX40 agonist ivuxolimab in advanced cancers. Study details: Participants averaged roughly 60 years of age (range 23 to 79) and were around 80% male.

V shed 7 bases and J 5 bases; nucleotides not matched to a gene: 5. The CDR3 has 13 residues. Germline-derived CDR1 and CDR2 are MDHEN and SYDVKM. TCRdb keeps only in-frame clones here, not all; method: immunoSEQ multiplex PCR. The table lists tens of thousands of clones, 85% to 90% of them singletons, with around 0.51% in the top ten. This sequence was found in an adult with an advanced solid tumor such as melanoma, head and neck, liver or kidney cancer. The source material was CD4+ or CD8+ T cells sorted from blood, sampled in a trial of the OX40 agonist ivuxolimab. The V gene is TRBV28, the J gene TRBJ2-3; TRBD1 matches at 8 bases. CDR3 sequence: CASNLQGEDTQYF. CDR3 sequence (DNA): TGTGCCAGCAACCTACAGGGGGAAGATACGCAGTATTTT.